This T cell receptor (beta chain) appears in the sequencing data of a study of cytomegalovirus exposure and HLA in healthy donors. Study-level information: A prior study identified approximately 110 million unique TCR beta sequences from around 180 million T cells. Study-level findings and limits: Some public TCRs appeared in many individuals, while most sequences were rare.

V shed 6 bases, J shed 4 bases, and the junction held 15 bases outside the gene matches. The germline V gene has CDR1 MNHEY and CDR2 SMNVEV (reference sequence). This CDR3 contains 16 residues. The PCR employed 60 Vbeta primers together with 13 Jbeta primers. Generated by immunoSEQ multiplex PCR, the TCRdb table keeps only in-frame clones and is missing some. The data contain 100,000 or so clones, 83% of them singletons. As to this clone: What it recognizes is unknown.

As for the donors, each was a healthy bone marrow donor. Sequencing was carried out using PBMCs. The clonotype was recovered from a man in his late teens or twenties in good health and CMV-seronegative. The V gene is TRBV27, the J gene TRBJ2-7; 7 bases are shared with TRBD1. CDR3 region: CASSGRQGPSGYEQYF. The CDR3 region has the DNA TGTGCCAGCAGCGGTAGACAGGGACCCTCCGGGTACGAGCAGTACTTC.